This record concerns one T cell receptor (beta chain) sequence. Its antigen is still unknown. The assay was immunoSEQ multiplex PCR, and TCRdb's table has in-frame clones only and misses some. Among 90,000 to 130,000 clones listed, 80% to 90% were seen once. The patients all showed relapse after autologous stem cell transplantation, while their brentuximab vedotin exposure varied. These data are taken from a study of PD-1 blockade in classical Hodgkin lymphoma. Study overall: Every 2 weeks, patients got 3 mg/kg intravenous nivolumab.

General observations from the study: Lower baseline TCR diversity was reported for newly diagnosed patients than for healthy donors.

CDR1 and CDR2 (germline): MGHRA, YSYEKL. The CDR3 is 16 amino acids. V was trimmed by 1 base and J by 0 bases, leaving 10 bases between them. Sequences were derived from peripheral blood mononuclear cells (PBMCs), sampled before the second cycle of nivolumab. The genes are TRBV4-1 and TRBJ2-1, with no clear D. This TCR came from a human donor with classical Hodgkin lymphoma. The CDR3 bases are TGCGCCAGCAGCCAAGGTGCCGCCGGCTCCTACAATGAGCAGTTCTTC. As protein: CASSQGAAGSYNEQFF.